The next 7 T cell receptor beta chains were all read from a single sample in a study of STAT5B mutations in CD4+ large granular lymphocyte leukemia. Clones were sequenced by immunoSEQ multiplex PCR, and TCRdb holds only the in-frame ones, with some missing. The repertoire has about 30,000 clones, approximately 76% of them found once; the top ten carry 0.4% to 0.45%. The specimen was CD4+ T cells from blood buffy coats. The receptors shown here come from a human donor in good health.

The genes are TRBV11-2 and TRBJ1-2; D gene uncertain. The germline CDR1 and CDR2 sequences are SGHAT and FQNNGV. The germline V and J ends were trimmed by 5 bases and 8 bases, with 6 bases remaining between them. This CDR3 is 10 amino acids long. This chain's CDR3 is CASSPLGYTF. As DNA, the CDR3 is TGTGCCAGCAGCCCCCTGGGCTACACCTTC.

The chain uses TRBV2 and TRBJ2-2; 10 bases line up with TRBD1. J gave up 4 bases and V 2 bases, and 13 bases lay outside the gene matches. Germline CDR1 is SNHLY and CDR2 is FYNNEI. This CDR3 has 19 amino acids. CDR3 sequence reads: CASSEPIRGTGEGTGELFF. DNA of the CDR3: TGTGCCAGCAGTGAACCCATCCGGGGGACAGGGGAGGGCACCGGGGAGCTGTTTTTT. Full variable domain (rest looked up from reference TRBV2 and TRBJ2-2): EPEVTQTPSHQVTQMGQEVILRCVPISNHLYFYWYRQILGQKVEFLVSFYNNEISEKSEIFDDQFSVERPDGSNFTLKIRSTKLEDSAMYFCASSEPIRGTGEGTGELFFGEGSRLTVL.

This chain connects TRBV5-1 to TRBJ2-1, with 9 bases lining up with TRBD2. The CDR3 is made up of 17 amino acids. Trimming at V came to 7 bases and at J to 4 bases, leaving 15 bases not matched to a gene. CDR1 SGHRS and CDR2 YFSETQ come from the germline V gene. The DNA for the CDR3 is TGCGCCAGCTTTGGTCTGTCAGCGGGGGGCCTTTACAATGAGCAGTTCTTC. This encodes CASFGLSAGGLYNEQFF.

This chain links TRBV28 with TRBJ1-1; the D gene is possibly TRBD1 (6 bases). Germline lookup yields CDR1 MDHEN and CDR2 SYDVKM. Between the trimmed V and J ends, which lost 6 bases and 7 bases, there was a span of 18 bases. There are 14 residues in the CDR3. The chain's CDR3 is CASSANYLTGEAFF. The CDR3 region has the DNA TGTGCCAGCAGCGCGAATTACTTGACAGGTGAAGCTTTCTTT.

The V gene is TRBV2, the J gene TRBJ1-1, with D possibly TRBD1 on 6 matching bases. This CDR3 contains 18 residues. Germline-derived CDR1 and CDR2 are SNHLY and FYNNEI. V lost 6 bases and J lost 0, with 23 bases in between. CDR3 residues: CASRRPARGGSVNTEAFF. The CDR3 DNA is TGTGCCAGCAGGCGCCCGGCTAGGGGGGGGAGCGTGAACACTGAAGCTTTCTTT.

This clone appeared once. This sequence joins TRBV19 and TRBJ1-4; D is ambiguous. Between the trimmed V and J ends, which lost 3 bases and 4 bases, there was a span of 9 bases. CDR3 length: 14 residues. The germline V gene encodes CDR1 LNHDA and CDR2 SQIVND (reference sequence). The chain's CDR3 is CASSIPAFNEKLFF. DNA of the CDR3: TGTGCCAGTAGTATTCCCGCATTTAATGAAAAACTGTTTTTT.

The CDR3 reads CATTPNENTEAFF. The DNA for the CDR3 is TGTGCCACCACCCCGAACGAGAACACTGAAGCTTTCTTT. The rearrangement links TRBV10-3 to TRBJ1-1; D ambiguous. V was shortened by 10 bases and J by 1 base, with 13 bases between the two germline ends. This CDR3 has 13 amino acids. Germline CDR1 and CDR2: ENHRY and SYGVKD.